This passage covers 10 T cell receptor beta chains from one sample sequenced in a study of neurological immune-mediated disorders. TCRdb re-derived calls from the 5' RACE reads in MiXCR, one entry per CDR3 protein. In the table there are about 55,000 distinct CDR3 sequences, 3% to 4% of which are singletons. The sequencing input was CD4+ T cells from blood. Source of these receptors: a woman aged 40 to 50 with multiple sclerosis.

This clonotype was found many times. This sequence joins TRBV5-1 and TRBJ2-2, with TRBD1 matching over 9 bases. J gave up 5 bases and V 4 bases, and 6 bases lay outside the gene matches. This CDR3 spans 15 amino acids. From germline, CDR1 is SGHRS and CDR2 YFSETQ. For the CDR3, the DNA is TGCGCCAGCAGCCCTCCAGGACAGGGGACCGGGGAGCTGTTTTTT. The encoded protein is CASSPPGQGTGELFF.

This clonotype has at least ten counts. The chain uses TRBV3-1 and TRBJ2-1; no clear D. The CDR3 loop spans 14 amino acids. Germline CDR1 is LGHDT and CDR2 is YNNKEL (reference sequence). Deletions cut 1 base from V and 5 bases from J, with 9 bases between. For the CDR3, the DNA is TGTGCCAGCAGCCAAGTGGGTGGGAACAATGAGCAGTTCTTC. Its translation is CASSQVGGNNEQFF.

This clonotype was seen ten or more times. The chain joins TRBV5-1 to TRBJ2-2; D is unresolved. The CDR3 consists of 15 residues. Trimming removed 0 bases at V and 0 bases at J, with 6 bases between. The germline gives CDR1 SGHRS, CDR2 YFSETQ. The CDR3: CASSLVESNTGELFF. In DNA, the CDR3 is TGCGCCAGCAGCTTGGTGGAGTCGAACACCGGGGAGCTGTTTTTT.

At least ten counts were recorded for this clonotype. The chain links TRBV5-1 to TRBJ2-7, with a tentative D call TRBD1 (7 bases). The CDR3 loop spans 15 amino acids. Between the trimmed V and J ends, which lost 4 bases and 6 bases, there was a span of 20 bases. CDR1 is SGHRS, CDR2 YFSETQ, per germline. As DNA, the CDR3 is TGCGCCAGCAGCCTGGGGGGACAGATGACTTCCGAGCAGTACTTC. This sequence encodes CASSLGGQMTSEQYF.

This clonotype was recorded many times. This chain connects TRBV20-1 to TRBJ1-2; D may be TRBD1 (6 bases). Between the trimmed V and J ends, which lost 5 bases and 8 bases, there was a span of 27 bases. CDR3 length: 16 residues. Germline CDR1 is DFQATT and CDR2 is SNEGSKA (reference sequence). In DNA, the CDR3 is TGCAGTGCTTTCTGCATACCGGGACAAGGTGGGAAAGGCTACACCTTC. Encoded protein: CSAFCIPGQGGKGYTF.

There are many counts of this clonotype. The CDR3 sequence is CASSFNTGGDEKLFF. CDR3 nucleotide sequence: TGTGCCAGCAGCTTCAACACAGGGGGGGATGAAAAACTGTTTTTT. The J gene is TRBJ1-4, the V gene TRBV7-9, with TRBD1 matching 8 bases. The CDR3 spans 15 residues. The germline gives CDR1 SEHNR, CDR2 FQNEAQ (reference sequence). V shed 3 bases and J 6 bases; nucleotides not matched to a gene: 6.

This clonotype was counted many times. The chain joins TRBV18 to TRBJ1-1, with D tentatively TRBD1 (5 bases). V was trimmed by 2 bases and J by 3 bases, leaving 10 bases between them. In germline, CDR1 is KGHSH, CDR2 LQKENI. CDR3 length: 14 residues. CDR3 in amino acids: CASSPGWGDTEAFF. CDR3 nucleotides: TGTGCCAGCTCACCAGGTTGGGGGGACACTGAAGCTTTCTTT.

This clonotype was seen at least ten times. CDR3 DNA sequence: TGCAGTGCTAGAACAGGATCTAACACTGAAGCTTTCTTT. The encoded protein is CSARTGSNTEAFF. This chain uses TRBV20-1 with TRBJ1-1, with D perhaps TRBD1 (5 bases). The CDR3 contains 13 residues. Trimming cost V 2 bases and J 2 bases, with 9 bases left between them. The germline CDR1 and CDR2 sequences are DFQATT and SNEGSKA (reference sequence).

Ten or more counts support this clonotype. A read error is possible here, since a much larger clone lies one base away. The chain is built from TRBV5-1 and TRBJ1-2; unclear D gene. The germline gives CDR1 SGHRS, CDR2 YFSETQ. The V end was cut by 2 bases, the J end by 4 bases, with 6 bases between. CDR3 length equals 12 residues. CDR3 in amino acids: CASSFSTYGYTF. In nucleotides, the CDR3 is TGCGCCAGCAGCTTCAGCACCTATGGCTACACCTTC.

Notes on this clonotype: It is unclear where the CDR3 begins or ends on the DNA, so no DNA is shown, and the CDR3 is as TCRdb lists it. The V gene is TRBV7-2, the J gene TRBJ1-1; TRBD1 is the table's D call, not checked against the DNA. The CDR3 spans 21 amino acids, including both terminal residues. In germline, CDR1 is SGHTA, CDR2 FQGNSA. Here the CDR3 reads CASSFYICSARGGTGNTEAFF.